A single sample is the source of the 18 T cell receptor beta chains below, sequenced in a study of T cell responses to AZD1222 COVID-19 vaccine. The protocol was immunoSEQ multiplex PCR, while the TCRdb copy is restricted to in-frame clones and leaves out a portion. Found here are 90,000 to 150,000 clones, about 85% of them singletons; the top ten hold roughly 2.4%. The specimen comprised peripheral blood, sampled on day 0 of AZD1222 vaccination. The receptors shown here come from an adult in good health.

This rearrangement joins TRBV28 to TRBJ2-5, with 13 bases fitting TRBD2. The CDR3 has 17 amino acids. With V trimmed by 6 bases and J by 0 bases, 7 bases remained unmatched. Germline V lookup: CDR1 MDHEN, CDR2 SYDVKM. DNA of the CDR3: TGTGCCAGCAGCCCACCGACTAGCGGGGGGTACCAAGAGACCCAGTACTTC. Protein product: CASSPPTSGGYQETQYF.

This sequence joins TRBV7-8 and TRBJ2-4, with 11 positions matching TRBD2. After removal of 2 bases from V and 0 bases from J, the junction contained 6 bases not matched to a gene. CDR1 is SGHVS, CDR2 FQNEAQ, per germline. This CDR3 region has 18 residues. This chain's CDR3 is CASSLTSGGGVAKNIQYF. CDR3 sequence (DNA): TGTGCCAGCAGCTTAACTAGCGGGGGCGGGGTAGCCAAAAACATTCAGTACTTC.

V gene TRBV30 combines with J gene TRBJ1-5, with D possibly being TRBD1 (6 bases). Trimming took 1 base from V and 3 from J, leaving 7 bases between them. Germline CDR1 reads GTSNPN; CDR2 reads SVGIG (reference sequence). The CDR3 extends over 13 amino acids. As DNA, the CDR3 is TGTGCCTGGAGTGGACAGGACAATCAGCCCCAGCATTTT. Its translation: CAWSGQDNQPQHF.

V usage is TRBV27 and J usage is TRBJ1-1; TRBD1 matches 11 bases. V gave up 5 bases and J gave up 6 bases; unmatched junction bases: 11. This CDR3 spans 16 amino acids. Germline assignment: CDR1 MNHEY and CDR2 SMNVEV (reference sequence). The CDR3 nucleotides read TGTGCCAGCAGTCCTCATCGGACAGGGGGCGCGGCTGAAGCTTTCTTT. Translation: CASSPHRTGGAAEAFF.

CDR3 nucleotide sequence: TGTGCCAGCAGCTTTGACCTTTCCGGGGGGCCCTACAATGAGCAGTTCTTC. Its translation is CASSFDLSGGPYNEQFF. The V call is TRBV5-4, the J call TRBJ2-1, with D possibly TRBD2 on 7 matching bases. Trimming pared 2 bases from V and 2 bases from J, leaving 17 bases between. CDR3 length: 17 residues. The germline gives CDR1 SGHNT, CDR2 YYREEE (reference sequence). Variable domain in full (rest from reference TRBV5-4 and TRBJ2-1): ETGVTQSPTHLIKTRGQQVTLRCSSQSGHNTVSWYQQALGQGPQFIFQYYREEENGRGNFPPRFSGLQFPNYSSELNVNALELDDSALYLCASSFDLSGGPYNEQFFGPGTRLTVL.

The chain has TRBV6-5 and TRBJ2-1; 11 bases align to TRBD2. The trim removed 6 bases at V and 4 bases at J, leaving 5 bases unmatched. Looked up from germline, CDR1 is MNHEY and CDR2 is SVGAGI. The CDR3 is made up of 15 amino acids. The CDR3 DNA is TGTGCCAGCAGCGTGGGGACTAGCGGATACAATGAGCAGTTCTTC. This codes for CASSVGTSGYNEQFF.

This clone was observed a handful of times. The chain carries TRBV5-1 and TRBJ1-2; weak D call: TRBD1 (6 bases). The CDR3 loop spans 14 amino acids. Trimming cost V 4 bases and J 2 bases, with 12 bases left between them. Germline V CDR1 and CDR2: SGHRS, YFSETQ. The CDR3 DNA is TGCGCCAGCAGCCCGACAGGTATAAACTATGGCTACACCTTC. Its translation is CASSPTGINYGYTF.

The rearrangement links TRBV4-1 to TRBJ2-7; D ambiguous. The germline gives CDR1 MGHRA, CDR2 YSYEKL. The CDR3 contains 12 residues. V gave up 0 bases and J gave up 11 bases, with 11 bases separating them. This CDR3 is CASSQELGSKYF. The CDR3 coding sequence is TGCGCCAGCAGCCAAGAACTCGGTAGCAAGTACTTC.

V usage is TRBV21-1 and J usage is TRBJ1-1. TRBV21-1 is reported as a pseudogene. CDR3 length: 13 residues. CDR3 bases: TGTGCCAGCAAATTCCGGGCGGTGACGGAAGCTTTCTTT. Protein sequence: CASKFRAVTEAFF.

This clone came up once. CDR3 protein: CASKWLAGASSYNEQFF. The CDR3 DNA is TGTGCCAGCAAGTGGCTAGCGGGAGCCAGCTCCTACAATGAGCAGTTCTTC. The chain couples TRBV28 to TRBJ2-1, with 10 bases identical to TRBD2. The germline CDR1 and CDR2 sequences are MDHEN and SYDVKM. V dropped 7 bases and J dropped 0; count of bases not matched to a gene: 9. This CDR3 is built from 17 residues.

The gene calls are TRBV24-1 and TRBJ2-3; 7 bases are a match to TRBD1. The CDR3 covers 17 residues. Germline CDR1 and CDR2: KGHDR and SFDVKD. V was clipped by 4 bases and J by 4 bases; unmatched bases: 13. CDR3 sequence: CATSEAGQARRADTQYF. For the CDR3, the DNA is TGTGCCACCAGTGAGGCCGGACAGGCCCGGCGAGCAGATACGCAGTATTTT.

V and J are TRBV6-5 and TRBJ1-6, with 8 bases aligning to TRBD1. With V trimmed by 11 bases and J by 6 bases, 6 bases remained unmatched. The germline CDR1 and CDR2 sequences are MNHEY and SVGAGI. CDR3 length equals 13 residues. The CDR3 nucleotides are TGTGCCTCAGGGGACAGGCCTAATTCACCCCTCCACTTT. As protein: CASGDRPNSPLHF.

CDR3 protein: CATSRWGLAGETSTDTQYF. The CDR3 DNA sequence: TGTGCCACCAGCAGATGGGGGCTAGCGGGAGAAACTAGCACAGATACGCAGTATTTT. This chain joins TRBV15 and TRBJ2-3; 10 bases are a match to TRBD2. This CDR3 comprises 19 residues. CDR1 and CDR2 (germline): LNHNV, YYDKDF (reference sequence). V dropped 2 bases and J dropped 0; count of bases not matched to a gene: 11.

This sequence joins TRBV19 and TRBJ2-2; 8 bases agree with TRBD2. Germline V lookup: CDR1 LNHDA, CDR2 SQIVND (reference sequence). The length of the CDR3 is 16 residues. V gave up 4 bases and J gave up 1 base; unmatched junction bases: 5. The CDR3 bases are TGTGCCAGTAGTACCTTAGCGGGGCTGAACACCGGGGAGCTGTTTTTT. Protein: CASSTLAGLNTGELFF. The complete variable domain, with remaining parts taken from reference TRBV19 and TRBJ2-2, reads DGGITQSPKYLFRKEGQNVTLSCEQNLNHDAMYWYRQDPGQGLRLIYYSQIVNDFQKGDIAEGYSVSREKKESFPLTVTSAQKNPTAFYLCASSTLAGLNTGELFFGEGSRLTVL.

This chain uses TRBV5-8 with TRBJ1-5, with a possible D match to TRBD1 (6 bases). The CDR3 totals 20 residues. V was clipped by 0 bases and J by 0 bases, with 22 bases between them. Germline lookup yields CDR1 SGHTS and CDR2 YDEGEE. The CDR3 sequence is CASSLDVGGGAPYSNQPQHF. DNA for the CDR3: TGTGCCAGCAGCTTGGACGTCGGGGGGGGCGCCCCTTATAGCAATCAGCCCCAGCATTTT.

The rearrangement uses TRBV28 and TRBJ1-2; perhaps TRBD1 as D (5 bases). Trimming shortened V by 7 bases and J by 8 bases, and 23 bases separated the two germline ends. The CDR3 contains 15 residues. Germline V gene data show CDR1 as MDHEN and CDR2 as SYDVKM. CDR3 in DNA: TGTGCCAGCACCCGGGGAACAGGACCCCTCAGCGGCTACACCTTC. Its translation: CASTRGTGPLSGYTF.

V gene TRBV3-1 (or the pseudogene TRBV3-2) combines with J gene TRBJ1-3; D is uncertain. Germline CDR1 LGHDT, CDR2 YNNKEL (reference sequence). V was pared by 7 bases and J by 0 bases, with 10 bases between. The CDR3 loop spans 14 amino acids. CDR3 bases: TGTGCCAGCACCCAGGCCTCCTCTGGAAACACCATATATTTT. This encodes CASTQASSGNTIYF.

This chain uses TRBV5-4 with TRBJ2-3; 7 bases line up with TRBD2. The CDR3 covers 15 residues. Germline V gene data show CDR1 as SGHNT and CDR2 as YYREEE (reference sequence). Losses at the gene ends were 2 bases for V and 0 bases for J; bases not matched to a gene: 3. Written as DNA, the CDR3 is TGTGCCAGCAGCTTTCGAGCGGGGAGCACAGATACGCAGTATTTT. It encodes CASSFRAGSTDTQYF.